Below are 23 T cell receptor beta chains sequenced from a single sample in a study of blood T cell repertoires in COVID-19. The table came from immunoSEQ multiplex PCR; TCRdb's copy has only in-frame clones and leaves some out. The table shows about 160,000 clones, with about 88% occurring only once. Specimen: peripheral blood. These receptors originate from a woman of 80 years or more with acute or convalescent COVID-19.

The chain uses TRBV6-6 and TRBJ2-1; 13 nucleotides match TRBD2. CDR3 size: 14 residues. Per the germline V gene, CDR1 is MNHNY and CDR2 is SVGAGI (reference sequence). V shed 10 bases, J shed 5 bases, and the junction held 5 bases outside the gene matches. DNA for the CDR3: TGTGCCATACGGACTAGCGGGGGTAACAATGAGCAGTTCTTC. It translates to CAIRTSGGNNEQFF.

This clone has only a few counts. The rearrangement joins TRBV19 to TRBJ1-5; D possibly corresponds to TRBD1 (6 bases). This CDR3 spans 19 amino acids. Germline loops: CDR1 LNHDA, CDR2 SQIVND (reference sequence). Trimming pared 3 bases from V and 2 bases from J, leaving 23 bases between. In DNA, the CDR3 is TGTGCCAGTAGTATCCGGGACCTACAGGGCGAAGGAGGCAATCAGCCCCAGCATTTT. Translated: CASSIRDLQGEGGNQPQHF.

V usage is TRBV6-5 and J usage is TRBJ2-3; 11 bases map to TRBD2. Germline V gene lookup returns CDR1 MNHEY and CDR2 SVGAGI. J was trimmed by 1 base and V by 5 bases; bases with no gene match: 2. The CDR3 runs 15 residues. CDR3 DNA: TGTGCCAGCAGTCCACTAGCGGGGGGCACAGATACGCAGTATTTT. It yields the protein CASSPLAGGTDTQYF.

The V call is TRBV2, the J call TRBJ2-3; tentatively, D is TRBD1 (5 bases). The germline V gene has CDR1 SNHLY and CDR2 FYNNEI. With 4 bases removed from V and 4 bases from J, the gap between germline ends came to 9 bases. The CDR3 consists of 13 residues. CDR3 residues: CASSGQGSDTQYF. Written as DNA, the CDR3 is TGTGCCAGCAGTGGGCAGGGCTCAGATACGCAGTATTTT.

The chain has TRBV4-2 and TRBJ2-7; tentative D call: TRBD2 (6 bases). CDR1 LGHNA and CDR2 YNFKEQ come from the germline V gene. The CDR3 contains 14 residues. Trimming took off 0 bases at V and 7 bases at J, with 13 bases between the two ends. In nucleotides, the CDR3 is TGTGCCAGCAGCCAAGATCTTGGGGGGAGAGAGCAGTACTTC. Its translation is CASSQDLGGREQYF.

This chain connects TRBV7-6 to TRBJ2-7; D is possibly TRBD2 (6 bases). CDR3 length equals 15 residues. The ends were cut back, 1 base at V and 1 base at J, with 11 bases in the middle. Germline V gene lookup returns CDR1 SGHVS and CDR2 FNYEAQ. This CDR3 is CASSLEAGTSYEQYF. The CDR3 DNA reads as TGTGCCAGCAGCTTAGAAGCAGGGACTTCCTACGAGCAGTACTTC.

The V call is TRBV5-5, the J call TRBJ2-2, with 7 bases fitting TRBD1. The V gene end was trimmed by 3 bases and the J gene end by 2 bases; junction bases not matched to a gene: 10. The CDR3 loop spans 17 amino acids. The germline V gene encodes CDR1 SGHKS and CDR2 YYEKEE (reference sequence). This CDR3 reads CASSSLPDRTNTGELFF. The CDR3 coding sequence is TGTGCCAGCAGCTCGTTGCCGGACAGGACAAACACCGGGGAGCTGTTTTTT.

This clone has a single count. The gene calls are TRBV10-2 and TRBJ1-5; 7 nucleotides agree with TRBD1. The CDR3 is 13 amino acids. The V gene's germline CDR1 is WSHSY and CDR2 SAAADI. V shed 6 bases and J 3 bases; nucleotides not matched to a gene: 2. This chain's CDR3 is CASRQGVNQPQHF. CDR3 coding DNA: TGCGCCAGCAGGCAGGGGGTCAATCAGCCCCAGCATTTT.

The chain recombines TRBV11-3 with TRBJ2-6, with D possibly TRBD1 on 6 matching bases. Germline CDR1 is SGHNT and CDR2 is YENEEA. The CDR3 consists of 15 residues. V was shortened by 3 bases and J by 4 bases, with 10 bases between the two germline ends. For the CDR3, the DNA is TGTGCCAGCAGCTTGGACAGTGCGGGGGCCAACGTCCTGACTTTC. Its protein product is CASSLDSAGANVLTF.

In its sample, this clone was seen a few times. The chain joins TRBV7-8 to TRBJ2-3; 16 nucleotides agree with TRBD2. Germline values: CDR1 SGHVS, CDR2 FQNEAQ. The CDR3 is 15 amino acids. V lost 5 bases, J lost 7 bases, and 3 bases stayed unmatched. The CDR3 coding sequence is TGTGCCAGCAGCCCGGGACTAGCGGGGGGGAATACGCAGTATTTT. Translated: CASSPGLAGGNTQYF.

CDR3 bases: TGTGCCACCAGTGACTTCAGGGGTCCCGGGGCCAACGTCCTGACTTTC. It encodes CATSDFRGPGANVLTF. This chain connects TRBV24-1 to TRBJ2-6; possible D gene TRBD1, 6 bases. The CDR3 has 16 amino acids. CDR1 is KGHDR and CDR2 is SFDVKD in the germline V gene. V dropped 4 bases and J dropped 4 bases, with 13 bases sitting between them.

The genes are TRBV5-1 and TRBJ2-5; D is perhaps TRBD1 (6 bases). The CDR3 sequence is 16 residues long. Germline CDR1 reads SGHRS; CDR2 reads YFSETQ. Trimming removed 4 bases at V and 2 bases at J, with 18 bases between. The CDR3, as DNA: TGCGCCAGCAGCCCACAGGGTGCTAGTGGGCAAGAGACCCAGTACTTC. It translates to CASSPQGASGQETQYF.

J is TRBJ2-5 and V is TRBV9, with D possibly matching TRBD2 (5 bases). The germline CDR1 and CDR2 sequences are SGDLS and YYNGEE. This CDR3 is 15 amino acids long. V lost 4 bases and J 0 bases, leaving 13 bases between the germline ends. CDR3 bases: TGTGCCAGCAGCCGAACCGGAGGCTACCAAGAGACCCAGTACTTC. Translation gives CASSRTGGYQETQYF.

The chain couples TRBV7-9 to TRBJ2-3; 10 bases agree with TRBD2. The CDR3 loop spans 15 amino acids. V dropped 4 bases and J dropped 4; count of bases not matched to a gene: 5. The V gene's germline CDR1 is SEHNR and CDR2 FQNEAQ (reference sequence). The CDR3 spells CASSYSSGRSDTQYF. DNA for the CDR3: TGTGCCAGCAGCTACTCTAGCGGGAGATCAGATACGCAGTATTTT.

This chain connects TRBV30 to TRBJ2-1, with TRBD2 matching over 7 bases. V lost 5 bases, J lost 5 bases, and 6 bases stayed unmatched. The germline V gene encodes CDR1 GTSNPN and CDR2 SVGIG (reference sequence). The CDR3 runs to 13 residues. The CDR3 here is CAWGFGTNNEQFF. DNA for the CDR3: TGTGCCTGGGGGTTCGGGACTAACAATGAGCAGTTCTTC.

The chain carries TRBV5-1 and TRBJ2-2, with TRBD2 matching over 10 bases. Germline CDR1 reads SGHRS; CDR2 reads YFSETQ. With V trimmed by 4 bases and J by 4 bases, 7 bases remained unmatched. The CDR3 totals 16 residues. Here the CDR3 reads CASSPRLAGGTGELFF. In DNA, the CDR3 is TGCGCCAGCAGCCCCCGACTAGCGGGCGGCACCGGGGAGCTGTTTTTT.

The chain couples TRBV6-1 to TRBJ2-1, with a tentative D call TRBD1 (5 bases). Between the trimmed V and J ends, which lost 2 bases and 1 base, there was a span of 12 bases. This CDR3 is 16 amino acids long. CDR1 and CDR2 (germline): MNHNS, SASEGT. The CDR3 loop is CASSEPGRTSYNEQFF. CDR3 nucleotides: TGTGCCAGCAGTGAACCAGGGCGGACGTCCTACAATGAGCAGTTCTTC.

The V call is TRBV4-2, the J call TRBJ2-1; unclear D gene. CDR3 length equals 14 residues. The V and J ends lost 0 bases and 3 bases respectively, with 6 bases between them. Germline values: CDR1 LGHNA, CDR2 YNFKEQ. The CDR3 nucleotides are TGTGCCAGCAGCCAAGATACTAACTACAATGAGCAGTTCTTC. Its translation is CASSQDTNYNEQFF.

The CDR3 DNA sequence: TGTGCCAGCAGCCTCGACTTGTTCACAGATACGCAGTATTTT. It codes for CASSLDLFTDTQYF. V is TRBV5-5 and J is TRBJ2-3, with D unclear. The CDR3 is 14 residues long. V was clipped by 4 bases and J by 2 bases, with 11 bases between them. Germline V lookup: CDR1 SGHKS, CDR2 YYEKEE (reference sequence).

The rearrangement links TRBV5-6 to TRBJ1-3, with 8 bases matching TRBD1. The CDR3 has 16 residues. The V and J ends lost 4 bases and 0 bases, in that order; junction bases with no gene match: 6. Per the germline V gene, CDR1 is SGHDT and CDR2 is YYEEEE. DNA of the CDR3: TGTGCCAGCAGCGCTGACAGGGGAATCTCTGGAAACACCATATATTTT. Translated: CASSADRGISGNTIYF.

This chain joins TRBV7-2 and TRBJ2-7, with TRBD2 as a possible D gene (7 bases). The CDR3 totals 17 residues. In germline, CDR1 is SGHTA, CDR2 FQGNSA. V dropped 4 bases and J dropped 4 bases, with 23 bases sitting between them. CDR3 residues: CASSSSKGGAPRYEQYF. The CDR3 DNA follows: TGTGCCAGCAGCTCCTCAAAGGGGGGGGCCCCACGGTACGAGCAGTACTTC.

CDR3 sequence reads: CASSQDRDIAYEQYF. Here the CDR3 DNA reads TGCGCCAGCAGCCAAGACCGGGACATTGCCTACGAGCAGTACTTC. The V call is TRBV4-3, the J call TRBJ2-7; perhaps TRBD1 as D (6 bases). The CDR3 covers 15 residues. Germline V lookup: CDR1 LGHNA, CDR2 YSLEER. Trimming shortened V by 0 bases and J by 2 bases, and 11 bases separated the two germline ends.

The chain joins TRBV7-2 to TRBJ2-5, with 13 bases fitting TRBD2. V gave up 5 bases and J gave up 5 bases; unmatched junction bases: 5. This CDR3 region has 15 residues. The V gene's germline CDR1 is SGHTA and CDR2 FQGNSA. In DNA, the CDR3 is TGTGCCAGCAGCCAACTAGCGGGGGGGCGGGAGACCCAGTACTTC. Protein: CASSQLAGGRETQYF.